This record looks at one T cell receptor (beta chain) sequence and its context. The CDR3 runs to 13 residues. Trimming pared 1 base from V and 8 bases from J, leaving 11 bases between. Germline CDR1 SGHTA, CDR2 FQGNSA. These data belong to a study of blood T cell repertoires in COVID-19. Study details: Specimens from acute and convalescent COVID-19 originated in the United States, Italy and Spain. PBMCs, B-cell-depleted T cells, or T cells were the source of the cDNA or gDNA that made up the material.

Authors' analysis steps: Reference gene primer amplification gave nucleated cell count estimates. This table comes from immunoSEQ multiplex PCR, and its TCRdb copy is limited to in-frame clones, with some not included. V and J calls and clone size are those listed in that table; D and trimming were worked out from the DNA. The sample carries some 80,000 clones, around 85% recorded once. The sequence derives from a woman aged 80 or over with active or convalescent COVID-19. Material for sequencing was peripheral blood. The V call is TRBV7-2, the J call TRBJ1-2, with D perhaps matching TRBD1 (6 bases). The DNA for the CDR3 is TGTGCCAGCAGCTTAGACAGCGACAGGGGCTACACCTTC. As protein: CASSLDSDRGYTF. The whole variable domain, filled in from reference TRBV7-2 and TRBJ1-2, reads GAGVSQSPSNKVTEKGKDVELRCDPISGHTALYWYRQSLGQGLEFLIYFQGNSAPDKSGLPSDRFSAERTGGSVSTLTIQRTQQEDSAVYLCASSLDSDRGYTFGSGTRLTVV.